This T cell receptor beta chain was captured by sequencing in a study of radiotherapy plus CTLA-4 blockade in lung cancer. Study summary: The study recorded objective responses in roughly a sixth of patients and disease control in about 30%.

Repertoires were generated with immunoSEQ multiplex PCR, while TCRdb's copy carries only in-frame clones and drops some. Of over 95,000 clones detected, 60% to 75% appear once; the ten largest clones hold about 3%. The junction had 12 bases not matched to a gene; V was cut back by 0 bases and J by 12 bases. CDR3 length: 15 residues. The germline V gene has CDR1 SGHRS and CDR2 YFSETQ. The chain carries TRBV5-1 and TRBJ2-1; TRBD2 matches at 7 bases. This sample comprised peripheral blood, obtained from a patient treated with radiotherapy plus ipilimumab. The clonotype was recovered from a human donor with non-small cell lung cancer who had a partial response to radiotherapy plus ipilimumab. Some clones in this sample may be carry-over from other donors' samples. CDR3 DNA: TGCGCCAGCAGCTTGGGACTAGCTGGGGTAGAGGGGCAGTTCTTC. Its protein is CASSLGLAGVEGQFF.